This T cell receptor (beta chain) stems from a study of long-term antiretroviral therapy in people with HIV. The run of the v3.0 immunoSEQ assay was at survey level. Sequencing aimed at about 35,000-55,000 T-cell genomes per sample. The assay was immunoSEQ multiplex PCR, and TCRdb's table has in-frame clones only and misses some. The data show around 30,000 clones, about 95% seen once. People in the study who had HIV all got their treatment in the United States. In its sample, this clone was seen once. The CDR3 consists of 21 residues. V was clipped by 0 bases and J by 1 base, with 25 bases between them. In germline, CDR1 is MNHNS, CDR2 SASEGT.

This sample comprised unsorted PBMCs, obtained 5.3 years after starting antiretroviral therapy. The genes are TRBV6-1 and TRBJ1-5; D might be TRBD1 (6 bases). This receptor was taken from a young man with HIV. CDR3 region: CASSEALGADRISLSNQPQHF. CDR3 in DNA: TGTGCCAGCAGTGAAGCATTGGGGGCTGACAGAATCTCCCTCAGCAATCAGCCCCAGCATTTT.